This T cell receptor beta chain was captured in a study of blood T cells in healthy people across ages. Study-level findings and limits: Naive CD4+ cells and diversity were both higher in long-lived donors than in aged donors. Age showed a roughly linear inverse relationship with TCR beta diversity per million T cells.

A second PCR, run for 7 to 11 cycles, used a sample-barcoded 5' primer plus a J-beta primer mix. Sequencing yielded, for each sample, at least 3 million paired-end reads carrying CDR3. TCRdb ran MiXCR on the 5' RACE reads and lists one entry per CDR3 protein. In the table there are fewer than 1 million distinct CDR3 sequences, more than 40% of which are singletons. The CDR3 runs 17 residues. Germline V gene data show CDR1 as LGHNA and CDR2 as YSLEER. A word on this clonotype: Antigen unknown. This may stem from a read error, because a much larger clone lies one nucleotide away.

The receptor's source is a man between 60 and 75 years old in good health. The sample comprised blood. The chain recombines TRBV4-3 with TRBJ2-1; no clear D. TRBJ2-7 matches the DNA end more closely, so the J call is doubtful. Here the CDR3 reads CASSQSPPVYSYNEQYF. CDR3 nucleotide sequence: TGCGCCAGCAGCCAATCCCCGCCCGTTTACTCCTACAATGAGCAGTACTTC.